This T cell receptor (beta chain) was identified during a study of response to subunit inactivated influenza vaccine. Turning to this clonotype: Its antigen is unknown.

TCRdb re-analysed the RT-PCR reads in MiXCR, keeping a single row per CDR3 protein. Among hundreds of thousands of distinct CDR3 sequences listed, 15% to 17% were seen once. Germline CDR1 and CDR2: ENHRY and SYGVKD. The junction had 21 bases not matched to a gene; V was cut back by 7 bases and J by 8 bases. The CDR3 loop spans 18 amino acids. Findings and caveats of the study: It was the authors' suggestion that each seasonal influenza vaccination recruits few new T cells.

The V gene is TRBV10-3, the J gene TRBJ2-1; the match to TRBD2 covers 9 bases. This receptor was obtained from a man aged 50 to 59 who received an inactivated influenza vaccine. Sequences were derived from PBMCs from blood, sampled about 13 days after vaccination. DNA of the CDR3: TGTGCCATCACCCGAACCGGGGGGATAGCGGGAGAGGGCCATGAGCAGTTCTTC. It specifies CAITRTGGIAGEGHEQFF.